Detailed here is one TCR beta chain. This clone is a singleton in its sample. Its antigen remains unidentified. No clone much larger than this one lies a single base away; base qualities are absent. There are 16 amino acids in the CDR3, from cysteine to phenylalanine inclusive. Only the CDR3 DNA is retained, 48 bases long and in frame from the first base. The germline V gene gives CDR1 as SGHRS and CDR2 as YFSETQ. From V the trimming removes 2 bases and from J it removes 2 bases, while the gene matches leave 4 bases of the junction unaccounted for. The sample is drawn from a study of tumor-infiltrating lymphocytes in localized non-small cell lung cancer (TCRdb year 2021). For the wider study: Several histologies were represented in the cohort, which also included both smokers and never-smokers as well as patients whose samples were collected after neoadjuvant chemotherapy. Each patient provided resected tumor tissue plus uninvolved lung tissue from the same patient, with the uninvolved lung tissue described as non-adjacent to the tumor. The same patients underwent several integrated assays, with TCR sequencing performed together with flow cytometry, multiplex immunofluorescence, RNA-seq, exome sequencing and proteomics. The overall ICON cohort comprised 150 or so surgical patients with localized non-small cell lung cancer whose tumors were resected. A total of some 56 patients were included in the paired tumor versus uninvolved lung comparison of immunoSEQ T-cell fraction. The full study reports these points: Assay coverage differed among patients according to how much tissue was available, so only a subset of the cohort had TCR sequencing. Higher T cell infiltration in tumors than in uninvolved lung tissue was supported by TCRbeta sequencing, consistent with immunofluorescence CD3 counts. TCR-derived T-cell fraction did not differ between the flow cytometry-defined immunotypes IM1 (good prognosis) and IM2 (poor prognosis). Because different assays used different pieces of the same tissue, intratumor heterogeneity could not be separated from technical variation.

The T-cell fraction in tumor and uninvolved lung tissue was provided by TCR sequencing with the immunoSEQ assay. From the authors' description of their analysis: In the survival analysis, patients were divided into a high T-cell fraction group (upper tertile) and a low T-cell fraction group (lower two tertiles), and the two groups were compared using a log-rank test. A signed-rank test was used to check for differences in T-cell fraction between paired tumor and uninvolved lung. Held by TCRdb, this immuneACCESS table contains in-frame sequences only and omits some clones. Under half of the omission traces to an unresolved V gene where checked; the cause of the rest is unknown. For V, J and clone size, that table is used; D and trimming come from the DNA. This sample holds around 12,000 clones; 70% to 90% were observed only once. The top ten constitute under 4.5% of the sample. ICON enrollment began in 2016, and the last patient was enrolled in the second half of 2018. Fresh tumor and matched uninvolved tissue for in-depth immune analyses, including TCR sequencing, were collected from a subcohort of around 76 patients. TCR sequencing was performed on DNA isolated from bulk tissue, without cell sorting.

This TCR was recovered from a human donor with non-small cell lung cancer. Material for sequencing was uninvolved lung tissue not adjacent to the tumor. Recombination linked TRBV5-1 to TRBJ2-2, with 9 bases matching TRBD1. In nucleotide form, the sequence is TGCGCCAGCAGCTTCCCGGACAGGGGAAACACCGGGGAGCTGTTTTTT. This gives the protein CASSFPDRGNTGELFF.